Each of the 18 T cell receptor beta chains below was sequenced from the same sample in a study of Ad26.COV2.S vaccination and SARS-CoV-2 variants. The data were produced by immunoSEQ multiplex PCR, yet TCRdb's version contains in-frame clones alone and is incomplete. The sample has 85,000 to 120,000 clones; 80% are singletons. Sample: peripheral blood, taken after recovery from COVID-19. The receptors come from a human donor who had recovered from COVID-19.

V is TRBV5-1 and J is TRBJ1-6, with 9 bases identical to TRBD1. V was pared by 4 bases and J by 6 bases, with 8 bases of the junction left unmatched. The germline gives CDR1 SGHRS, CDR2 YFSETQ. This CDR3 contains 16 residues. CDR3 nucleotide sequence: TGCGCCAGCAGCCCTAACACAGGGGGCTTTAATTCACCCCTCCACTTT. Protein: CASSPNTGGFNSPLHF.

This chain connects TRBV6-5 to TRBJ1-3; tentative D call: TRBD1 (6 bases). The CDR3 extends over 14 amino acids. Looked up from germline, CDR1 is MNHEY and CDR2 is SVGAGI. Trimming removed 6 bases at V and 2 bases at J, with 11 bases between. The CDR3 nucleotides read TGTGCCAGCAGGGGCAGGGGCCCTGGAAACACCATATATTTT. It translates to CASRGRGPGNTIYF.

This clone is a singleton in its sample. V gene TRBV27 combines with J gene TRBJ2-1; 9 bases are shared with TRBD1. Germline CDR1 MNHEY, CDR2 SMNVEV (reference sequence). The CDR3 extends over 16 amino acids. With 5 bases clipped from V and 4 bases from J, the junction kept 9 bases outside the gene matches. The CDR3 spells CASSKVGQGIYNEQFF. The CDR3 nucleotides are TGTGCCAGCAGTAAGGTGGGACAGGGAATATACAATGAGCAGTTCTTC.

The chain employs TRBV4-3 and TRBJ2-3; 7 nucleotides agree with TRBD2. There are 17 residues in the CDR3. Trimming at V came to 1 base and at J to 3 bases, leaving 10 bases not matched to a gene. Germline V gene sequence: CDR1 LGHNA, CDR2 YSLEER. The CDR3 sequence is CASSQGSVAGNTDTQYF. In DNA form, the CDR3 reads TGCGCCAGCAGCCAAGGTTCTGTAGCGGGTAATACAGATACGCAGTATTTT.

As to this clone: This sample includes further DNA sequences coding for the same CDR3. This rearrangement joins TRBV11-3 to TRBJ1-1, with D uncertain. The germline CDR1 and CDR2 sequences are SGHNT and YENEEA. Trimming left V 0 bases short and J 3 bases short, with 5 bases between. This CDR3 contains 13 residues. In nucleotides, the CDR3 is TGTGCCAGCAGCTTAGAGGTGGACACTGAAGCTTTCTTT. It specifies CASSLEVDTEAFF. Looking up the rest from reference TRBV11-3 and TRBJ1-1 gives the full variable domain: EAGVVQSPRYKIIEKKQPVAFWCNPISGHNTLYWYLQNLGQGPELLIRYENEEAVDDSQLPKDRFSAERLKGVDSTLKIQPAELGDSAVYLCASSLEVDTEAFFGQGTRLTVV.

This chain's CDR3 is CASSLLSFEGRDRVAGDTEAFF. CDR3 DNA sequence: TGTGCCAGCAGCTTATTGTCGTTCGAAGGGCGGGACAGGGTAGCGGGTGACACTGAAGCTTTCTTT. The V and J genes are TRBV13 and TRBJ1-1, with 9 positions matching TRBD1. This CDR3 is 22 amino acids long. With V trimmed by 2 bases and J by 3 bases, 25 bases remained unmatched. Germline assignment: CDR1 PRHDT and CDR2 FYEKMQ (reference sequence).

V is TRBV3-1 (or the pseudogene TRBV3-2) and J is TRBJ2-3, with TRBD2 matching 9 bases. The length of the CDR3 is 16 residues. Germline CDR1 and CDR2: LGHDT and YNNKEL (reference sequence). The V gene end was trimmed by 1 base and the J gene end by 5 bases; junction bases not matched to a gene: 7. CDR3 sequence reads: CASSQGMAGGGDTQYF. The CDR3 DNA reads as TGTGCCAGCAGCCAAGGGATGGCGGGGGGGGGAGATACGCAGTATTTT.

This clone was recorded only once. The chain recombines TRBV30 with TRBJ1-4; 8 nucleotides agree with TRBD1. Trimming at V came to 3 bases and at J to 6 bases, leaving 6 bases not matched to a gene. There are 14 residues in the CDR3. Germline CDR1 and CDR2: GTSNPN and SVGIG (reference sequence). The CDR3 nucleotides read TGTGCCTGGAGCAAAAGACAGGGGTATGAAAAACTGTTTTTT. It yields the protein CAWSKRQGYEKLFF.

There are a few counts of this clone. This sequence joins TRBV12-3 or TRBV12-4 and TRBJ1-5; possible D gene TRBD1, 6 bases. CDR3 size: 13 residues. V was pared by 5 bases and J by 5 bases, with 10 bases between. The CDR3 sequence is CASSGQLYQPQHF. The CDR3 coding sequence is TGTGCCAGCAGTGGACAGTTGTATCAGCCCCAGCATTTT.

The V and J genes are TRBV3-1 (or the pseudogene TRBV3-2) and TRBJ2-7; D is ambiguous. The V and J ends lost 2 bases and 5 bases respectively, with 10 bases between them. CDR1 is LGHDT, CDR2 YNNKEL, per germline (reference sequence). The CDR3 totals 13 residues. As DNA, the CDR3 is TGTGCCAGCAGCCAAAGTGGCGCGGACGAGCAGTACTTC. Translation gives CASSQSGADEQYF.

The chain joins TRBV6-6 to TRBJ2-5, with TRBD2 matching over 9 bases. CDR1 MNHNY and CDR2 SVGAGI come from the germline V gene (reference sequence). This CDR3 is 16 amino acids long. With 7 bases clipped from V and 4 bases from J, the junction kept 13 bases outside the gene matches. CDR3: CASNHPSGTSRETQYF. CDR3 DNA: TGTGCCAGCAACCACCCCTCCGGGACTAGCCGAGAGACCCAGTACTTC.

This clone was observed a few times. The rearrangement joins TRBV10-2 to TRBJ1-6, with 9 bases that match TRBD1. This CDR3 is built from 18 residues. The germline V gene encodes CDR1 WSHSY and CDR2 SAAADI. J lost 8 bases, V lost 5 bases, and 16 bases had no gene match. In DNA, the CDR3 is TGCGCCAGCAGTCTTAATTCTCCGGGACAGGGCGTTGATTCACCCCTCCACTTT. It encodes CASSLNSPGQGVDSPLHF.

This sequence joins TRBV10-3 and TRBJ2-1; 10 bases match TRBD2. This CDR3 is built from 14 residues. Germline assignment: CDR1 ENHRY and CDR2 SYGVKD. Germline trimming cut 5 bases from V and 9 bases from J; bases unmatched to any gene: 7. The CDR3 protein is CAISLAGGTGEQFF. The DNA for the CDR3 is TGTGCCATCAGTTTAGCGGGGGGAACCGGTGAGCAGTTCTTC.

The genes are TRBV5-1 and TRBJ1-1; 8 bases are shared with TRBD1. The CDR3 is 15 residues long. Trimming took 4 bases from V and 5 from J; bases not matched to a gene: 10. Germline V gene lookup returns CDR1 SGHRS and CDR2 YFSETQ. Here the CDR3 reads CASSGGQVVETEAFF. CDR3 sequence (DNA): TGCGCCAGCAGCGGGGGACAGGTGGTAGAAACTGAAGCTTTCTTT.

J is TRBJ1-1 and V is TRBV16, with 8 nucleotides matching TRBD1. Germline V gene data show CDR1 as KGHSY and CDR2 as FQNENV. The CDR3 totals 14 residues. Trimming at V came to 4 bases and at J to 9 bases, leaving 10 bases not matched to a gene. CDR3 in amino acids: CASSLQGDTEKAFF. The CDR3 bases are TGTGCCAGCAGCCTACAGGGGGATACTGAAAAAGCTTTCTTT.

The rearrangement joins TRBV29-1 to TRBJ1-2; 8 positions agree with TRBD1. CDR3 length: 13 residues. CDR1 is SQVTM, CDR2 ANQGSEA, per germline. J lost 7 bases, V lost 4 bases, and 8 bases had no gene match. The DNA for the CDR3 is TGCAGCGTTGTCGAAAGTCAGGGGGCTGGCTACACCTTC. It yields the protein CSVVESQGAGYTF. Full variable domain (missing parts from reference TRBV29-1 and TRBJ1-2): SAVISQKPSRDICQRGTSLTIQCQVDSQVTMMFWYRQQPGQSLTLIATANQGSEATYESGFVIDKFPISRPNLTFSTLTVSNMSPEDSSIYLCSVVESQGAGYTFGSGTRLTVV.

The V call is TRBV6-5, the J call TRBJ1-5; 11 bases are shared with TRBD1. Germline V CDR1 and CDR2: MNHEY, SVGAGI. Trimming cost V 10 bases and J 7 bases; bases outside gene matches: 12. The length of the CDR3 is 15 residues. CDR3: CAIYPGTGGSQPQHF. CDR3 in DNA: TGTGCCATCTACCCCGGGACAGGGGGATCACAGCCCCAGCATTTT.

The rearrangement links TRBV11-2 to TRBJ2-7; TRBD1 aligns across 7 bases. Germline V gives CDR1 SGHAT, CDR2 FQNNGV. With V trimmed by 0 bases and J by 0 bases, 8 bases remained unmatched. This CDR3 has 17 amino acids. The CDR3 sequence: CASSLDYAQGSSYEQYF. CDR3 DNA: TGTGCCAGCAGCTTAGATTACGCACAGGGGAGCTCCTACGAGCAGTACTTC.